Shown below are 20 T cell receptor beta chains from a single sample sequenced in a study of regulatory T cells in long-lasting Graves disease. Libraries of TCR beta came from iRepertoire HTBI primers plus Arm-PCR of CDR3 regions. In TCRdb, the multiplex PCR reads were re-called with MiXCR into one record per CDR3 protein. The table shows 600,000 to 850,000 distinct CDR3 sequences, with 30% occurring only once. Indicated time point: persistent/refractory GD, antithyroid drugs over 5 years with positive TRAb. PBMC RNA served as the TCR library source. The source material was peripheral blood mononuclear cells (PBMCs), sampled when the disease was refractory, from a patient treated with antithyroid drugs. Receptor source: a female donor with Graves disease.

Here the CDR3 reads CASSSLSRSGTEAFF. CDR3 in DNA: TGTGCCAGCAGCTCCTTATCACGTTCTGGGACTGAAGCTTTCTTT. The gene calls are TRBV13 and TRBJ1-1; D is undetermined. Trimming took off 4 bases at V and 5 bases at J, with 17 bases between the two ends. CDR3 size: 15 residues. Germline-derived CDR1 and CDR2 are PRHDT and FYEKMQ (reference sequence).

This clonotype was counted a few times. This chain uses TRBV19 with TRBJ1-5; no firm D call. The germline gives CDR1 LNHDA, CDR2 SQIVND (reference sequence). The V end lost 3 bases, the J end lost 5 bases, and 8 bases lay between the germline ends. CDR3 length equals 13 residues. The CDR3 nucleotides are TGTGCCAGTAGTATGGCAGAAGATCAGCCCCAGCATTTT. Amino acid sequence: CASSMAEDQPQHF.

Ten or more counts support this clonotype. The chain has TRBV12-3 or TRBV12-4 and TRBJ1-2; TRBD1 might be the D (5 bases). V shed 3 bases and J shed 7 bases, with 12 bases lying between them. The CDR3 is 13 residues long. CDR3 DNA sequence: TGTGCCAGCAGTTTGGGGACGCACAGTGGCTACACCTTC. Translated, it gives CASSLGTHSGYTF.

The CDR3 loop is CASSPGTRTENIQYF. The CDR3 nucleotides read TGTGCCAGCAGTCCCGGAACCCGGACAGAAAACATTCAGTACTTC. The J gene is TRBJ2-4, the V gene TRBV6-2 or TRBV6-3; D is possibly TRBD1 (6 bases). V lost 5 bases to trimming and J lost 5 bases, with 16 bases between them. Germline CDR1 is MNHEY and CDR2 is SVGEGT. The CDR3 has 15 amino acids.

In this sample, this clonotype turned up a few times. V and J are TRBV28 and TRBJ1-5; D possibly corresponds to TRBD1 (5 bases). V lost 7 bases and J lost 0, with 10 bases in between. The CDR3 length is 14 residues. Germline V gene data show CDR1 as MDHEN and CDR2 as SYDVKM. DNA of the CDR3: TGTGCCAGCACCCTGGGGCTTAGCAATCAGCCCCAGCATTTT. Protein sequence: CASTLGLSNQPQHF.

The chain carries TRBV7-9 and TRBJ1-6; 7 bases are a match to TRBD1. With V trimmed by 4 bases and J by 12 bases, 6 bases remained unmatched. The germline V gene encodes CDR1 SEHNR and CDR2 FQNEAQ (reference sequence). This CDR3 has 13 residues. CDR3 region: CASSSGQAGPLHF. In nucleotides, the CDR3 is TGTGCCAGCAGCTCTGGACAGGCCGGACCCCTCCACTTT. Full variable domain (missing parts from reference TRBV7-9 and TRBJ1-6): DTGVSQNPRHKITKRGQNVTFRCDPISEHNRLYWYRQTLGQGPEFLTYFQNEAQLEKSRLLSDRFSAERPKGSFSTLEIQRTEQGDSAMYLCASSSGQAGPLHFGNGTRLTVT.

V is TRBV29-1 and J is TRBJ1-5; 7 bases are shared with TRBD1. The CDR3 is made up of 14 amino acids. V was pared by 7 bases and J by 3 bases, with 9 bases of the junction left unmatched. Germline V gene data show CDR1 as SQVTM and CDR2 as ANQGSEA. The CDR3: CSAQDGQANQPQHF. The CDR3 DNA is TGCAGCGCACAGGACGGACAGGCCAATCAGCCCCAGCATTTT.

V gene TRBV15 combines with J gene TRBJ1-5; 7 bases are shared with TRBD1. CDR1 and CDR2 from the germline V gene are LNHNV and YYDKDF (reference sequence). J was trimmed by 8 bases and V by 0 bases; bases with no gene match: 4. The CDR3 has 14 residues. The CDR3 is CATSRDQGGEPQHF. The CDR3 DNA is TGTGCCACCAGCAGAGATCAGGGGGGGGAGCCCCAGCATTTT.

The chain combines TRBV29-1 with TRBJ1-5, with D possibly TRBD1 on 5 matching bases. CDR3 size: 13 residues. The germline V and J ends were trimmed by 6 bases and 2 bases, with 11 bases remaining between them. Germline-derived CDR1 and CDR2 are SQVTM and ANQGSEA. CDR3 residues: CSVKQARNQPQHF. Written as DNA, the CDR3 is TGCAGCGTGAAACAGGCCCGCAATCAGCCCCAGCATTTT.

In this sample, this clonotype turned up a few times. CDR3 loop: CASRTSGSHTGELFF. Written as DNA, the CDR3 is TGTGCCAGCAGGACTAGCGGGAGTCATACCGGGGAGCTGTTTTTT. The chain uses TRBV2 and TRBJ2-2, with TRBD2 matching over 12 bases. The length of the CDR3 is 15 residues. J gave up 5 bases and V 6 bases, and 4 bases lay outside the gene matches. Germline CDR1 is SNHLY and CDR2 is FYNNEI.

This clonotype was found once. It may be a read error: a sequence one base away is much more abundant. The chain uses TRBV2 and TRBJ1-1; D gene unclear. V was cut by 8 bases and J by 0 bases, with 13 bases left in between. The CDR3 length is 14 residues. Germline loops: CDR1 SNHLY, CDR2 FYNNEI. CDR3 amino acids: CASGQGRLNTEAFF. The CDR3 DNA reads TGTGCCAGCGGTCAAGGTCGGTTGAACACTGAAGCTTTCTTT.

The J gene is TRBJ1-1, the V gene TRBV3-1; 7 bases line up with TRBD1. With V trimmed by 3 bases and J by 5 bases, 9 bases remained unmatched. The CDR3 sequence is 15 residues long. Looked up from germline, CDR1 is LGHDT and CDR2 is YNNKEL (reference sequence). The CDR3 sequence is CASSQGDSLGTEAFF. The CDR3 DNA sequence: TGTGCCAGCAGCCAGGGGGACAGCCTGGGAACTGAAGCTTTCTTT.

The chain recombines TRBV29-1 with TRBJ2-7, with D possibly being TRBD1 (6 bases). The ends were cut back, 4 bases at V and 5 bases at J, with 15 bases in the middle. CDR1 SQVTM and CDR2 ANQGSEA come from the germline V gene. The CDR3 consists of 13 residues. The CDR3 DNA reads as TGCAGCGTTGGGCCCCAGGGGTACCACGAGCAGTACTTC. It is translated as CSVGPQGYHEQYF.

This clonotype showed up just a few times. This sequence joins TRBV5-1 and TRBJ1-1; D uncertain. Trimming stripped 0 bases from V and 7 bases from J, with 10 bases between. CDR1 is SGHRS, CDR2 YFSETQ, per germline. This CDR3 comprises 13 residues. The CDR3 is CASSLDKLDEAFF. CDR3 DNA sequence: TGCGCCAGCAGCTTGGACAAATTAGATGAAGCTTTCTTT.

This clonotype showed up many times. This sequence joins TRBV27 and TRBJ1-5, with 8 bases that match TRBD1. Unmatched junction bases numbered 4, after V lost 5 bases and J lost 4 bases. The CDR3 is 14 amino acids. CDR1 is MNHEY and CDR2 is SMNVEV in the germline V gene (reference sequence). CDR3 protein: CASSSRGPNQPQHF. The DNA of the CDR3 is TGTGCCAGCAGTAGCAGGGGGCCTAATCAGCCCCAGCATTTT.

In this sample, this clonotype turned up a few times. This chain links TRBV11-2 with TRBJ2-5; 8 nucleotides align to TRBD2. The CDR3 is 18 amino acids. The trim removed 2 bases at V and 4 bases at J, leaving 15 bases unmatched. Germline CDR1 and CDR2: SGHAT and FQNNGV. The chain's CDR3 is CASSLWDMKLAGRETQYF. The CDR3 DNA follows: TGTGCCAGCAGCTTATGGGATATGAAGCTAGCGGGTCGAGAGACCCAGTACTTC. The entire variable domain, with the rest obtained from reference TRBV11-2 and TRBJ2-5, is as follows: EAGVAQSPRYKIIEKRQSVAFWCNPISGHATLYWYQQILGQGPKLLIQFQNNGVVDDSQLPKDRFSAERLKGVDSTLKIQPAKLEDSAVYLCASSLWDMKLAGRETQYFGPGTRLLVL.

The genes are TRBV30 and TRBJ1-2; D is possibly TRBD1 (6 bases). The V gene lost 1 base and the J gene lost 2 bases, with 17 bases spanning the gap. CDR1 is GTSNPN, CDR2 SVGIG, per germline (reference sequence). The CDR3 is 16 residues long. The CDR3 loop is CAWSGFTGWYNYGYTF. In DNA form, the CDR3 reads TGTGCCTGGAGTGGCTTCACAGGGTGGTACAACTATGGCTACACCTTC. Using reference TRBV30 and TRBJ1-2 for the parts outside the CDR3, the full variable domain is SQTIHQWPATLVQPVGSPLSLECTVEGTSNPNLYWYRQAAGRGLQLLFYSVGIGQISSEVPQNLSASRPQDRQFILSSKKLLLSDSGFYLCAWSGFTGWYNYGYTFGSGTRLTVV.

This clonotype appeared a single time. The rearrangement uses TRBV20-1 and TRBJ2-1; D may be TRBD2 (6 bases). Germline V gene sequence: CDR1 DFQATT, CDR2 SNEGSKA (reference sequence). The CDR3 totals 15 residues. The V end was cut by 3 bases, the J end by 5 bases, with 17 bases between. The CDR3 is CSASGAQLANNEQFF. CDR3 coding DNA: TGCAGTGCTAGCGGGGCTCAACTAGCAAACAATGAGCAGTTCTTC.

This clonotype was recorded many times. The chain links TRBV11-2 to TRBJ1-2; D not certain. CDR1 is SGHAT and CDR2 is FQNNGV in the germline V gene. There are 15 residues in the CDR3. V dropped 4 bases and J dropped 0 bases, with 12 bases sitting between them. The CDR3 DNA follows: TGTGCCAGCAGCTCCCGACTGTTAGCTAACTATGGCTACACCTTC. Translated: CASSSRLLANYGYTF. The entire variable domain, with the rest obtained from reference TRBV11-2 and TRBJ1-2, is as follows: EAGVAQSPRYKIIEKRQSVAFWCNPISGHATLYWYQQILGQGPKLLIQFQNNGVVDDSQLPKDRFSAERLKGVDSTLKIQPAKLEDSAVYLCASSSRLLANYGYTFGSGTRLTVV.

J is TRBJ2-7 and V is TRBV10-3; 7 bases agree with TRBD2. Germline CDR1 ENHRY, CDR2 SYGVKD. V lost 6 bases to trimming and J lost 5 bases; unmatched junction nucleotides: 7. CDR3 length: 13 amino acids. CDR3 protein: CAIRGGSAHEQYF. CDR3 bases: TGTGCCATCAGGGGAGGGAGTGCCCACGAGCAGTACTTC.